This T cell receptor beta chain was observed in a study of CD8+ T cells in alopecia areata. This clone was picked up a small number of times. In alopecia areata patients, both lesional scalp punch biopsies and peripheral blood were collected. Sequencing templates came from extracted RNA that was reverse transcribed into cDNA. Only in-frame clones appear in the TCRdb table, and some are missing; sequencing was by immunoSEQ multiplex PCR. The sample shows over 10,000 clones, approximately 57% of them seen only once. There are 15 residues in the CDR3. Germline lookup yields CDR1 SGHAT and CDR2 FQNNGV. With 5 bases clipped from V and 8 bases from J, the junction kept 8 bases outside the gene matches.

The origin of this receptor is a human donor with alopecia areata. This chain links TRBV11-2 with TRBJ2-1, with 11 bases aligning to TRBD2. The specimen was skin. CDR3 DNA sequence: TGTGCCAGCAGCCCGGTAGCGGGGGGGCCACATGAGCAGTTCTTC. Its protein is CASSPVAGGPHEQFF. Complete variable domain (other parts from reference TRBV11-2 and TRBJ2-1): EAGVAQSPRYKIIEKRQSVAFWCNPISGHATLYWYQQILGQGPKLLIQFQNNGVVDDSQLPKDRFSAERLKGVDSTLKIQPAKLEDSAVYLCASSPVAGGPHEQFFGPGTRLTVL.